The 6 T cell receptor beta chains listed next were all sequenced from one sample in a study of T cell clonotyping in hematopoietic cell transplantation. Assay used: immunoSEQ multiplex PCR; TCRdb lists only in-frame clones, some missing. The table shows around 25,000 clones, with more than 90% occurring only once. What was sequenced was peripheral blood mononuclear cells. The receptors stem from a man in his fifties or sixties in good health. Some clones in this sample may be carry-over from other donors' samples.

V gene TRBV7-2 combines with J gene TRBJ2-2; D gene ambiguous. The germline CDR1 and CDR2 sequences are SGHTA and FQGNSA. V shed 3 bases and J shed 4 bases, with 9 bases lying between them. The CDR3 consists of 14 residues. CDR3 nucleotides: TGTGCCAGCAGCTTTAAAACCGCCACCGGGGAGCTGTTTTTT. Protein sequence: CASSFKTATGELFF.

Here the CDR3 reads CASSDWGLGINEQFF. CDR3 in DNA: TGTGCCAGCAGTGATTGGGGACTAGGGATCAATGAGCAGTTCTTC. The J gene is TRBJ2-1, the V gene TRBV6-1; 8 bases line up with TRBD2. The CDR3 is made up of 15 amino acids. Unmatched junction bases numbered 7, after V lost 3 bases and J lost 6 bases. Germline V gene lookup returns CDR1 MNHNS and CDR2 SASEGT.

This rearrangement joins TRBV30 to TRBJ1-4; tentatively, D is TRBD1 (5 bases). The V gene's germline CDR1 is GTSNPN and CDR2 SVGIG (reference sequence). Trimming took off 3 bases at V and 0 bases at J, with 11 bases between the two ends. The CDR3 spans 15 residues. This chain's CDR3 is CAWSDTGSTNEKLFF. The DNA of the CDR3 is TGTGCCTGGAGCGATACAGGTTCAACTAATGAAAAACTGTTTTTT. The full variable domain, with the rest looked up from reference TRBV30 and TRBJ1-4, is SQTIHQWPATLVQPVGSPLSLECTVEGTSNPNLYWYRQAAGRGLQLLFYSVGIGQISSEVPQNLSASRPQDRQFILSSKKLLLSDSGFYLCAWSDTGSTNEKLFFGSGTQLSVL.

The chain is built from TRBV2 and TRBJ1-1; 7 bases align to TRBD1. Losses at the gene ends were 6 bases for V and 6 bases for J; bases not matched to a gene: 10. Germline CDR1 SNHLY, CDR2 FYNNEI. The length of the CDR3 is 14 residues. The CDR3 region is CASRVDRESAEAFF. CDR3 DNA: TGTGCCAGCAGAGTAGACAGGGAGTCGGCTGAAGCTTTCTTT. The full variable domain, its missing parts supplied by reference TRBV2 and TRBJ1-1, is EPEVTQTPSHQVTQMGQEVILRCVPISNHLYFYWYRQILGQKVEFLVSFYNNEISEKSEIFDDQFSVERPDGSNFTLKIRSTKLEDSAMYFCASRVDRESAEAFFGQGTRLTVV.

The CDR3 sequence: CASPPTGIGYTF. Here the CDR3 DNA reads TGTGCCAGCCCACCCACAGGGATTGGCTACACCTTC. The rearrangement links TRBV27 to TRBJ1-2, with TRBD1 as a possible D gene (6 bases). CDR1 MNHEY and CDR2 SMNVEV come from the germline V gene (reference sequence). The CDR3 is made up of 12 amino acids. V shed 8 bases and J shed 7 bases, with 14 bases lying between them.

This chain connects TRBV7-2 to TRBJ1-1; TRBD1 is a possible D gene (5 bases). The CDR3 has 15 residues. Germline V lookup: CDR1 SGHTA, CDR2 FQGNSA. The V end was cut by 5 bases, the J end by 2 bases, with 15 bases between. In DNA form, the CDR3 reads TGTGCCAGCAGCCCCCGGGGAGGGGTTAACACTGAAGCTTTCTTT. Encoded protein: CASSPRGGVNTEAFF. Full variable domain (rest looked up from reference TRBV7-2 and TRBJ1-1): GAGVSQSPSNKVTEKGKDVELRCDPISGHTALYWYRQSLGQGLEFLIYFQGNSAPDKSGLPSDRFSAERTGGSVSTLTIQRTQQEDSAVYLCASSPRGGVNTEAFFGQGTRLTVV.